This T cell receptor beta chain came from a study of blood T cell repertoires in COVID-19. Repertoires were generated with immunoSEQ multiplex PCR, while TCRdb's copy carries only in-frame clones and drops some. The sample carries fewer than 110,000 clones, about 80% recorded once. CDR1 and CDR2 from the germline V gene are SGHVS and FQNEAQ. V lost 8 bases to trimming and J lost 8 bases; unmatched junction nucleotides: 5. The CDR3 runs 13 residues. What was sequenced was peripheral blood. The V and J genes are TRBV7-8 and TRBJ1-4; TRBD1 agrees at 10 bases. The receptor was isolated from a man between 65 and 85 years old with acute or convalescent COVID-19. CDR3 sequence (DNA): TGTGCCAGCCGACAGGGGGCGGACGAAAAACTGTTTTTT. The encoded protein is CASRQGADEKLFF.